Listed below are T cell receptor beta chains from one sample, sequenced in a study of blood T cell repertoires in COVID-19. The method was immunoSEQ multiplex PCR; TCRdb's version includes in-frame clones alone and lacks a portion of them. The profile shows some 250,000 clones, more than 75% of them singletons. The sequencing sample was made of peripheral blood. Every receptor here comes from a woman in her sixties or seventies with active or convalescent COVID-19. CDR3s include the opening cysteine and the closing phenylalanine or tryptophan. D genes are given only for firm matches. Some rows have no size entry. The others give once, few or many, or a class for an expanded clone.

TRBJ1-6	once	TRBV11-2	TRBD1	CASSLDRVNSPLHF	TGTGCCAGCAGTTTAGACAGGGTAAATTCACCCCTCCACTTT
TRBJ1-5	-	TRBV24-1	TRBD1	CATSGTGDRYSNQPQHF	TGTGCCACCAGTGGGACAGGTGATCGATATAGCAATCAGCCCCAGCATTTT
TRBJ2-5	-	TRBV5-6	TRBD2	CASSLRLAGAWETQYF	TGTGCCAGCAGCTTGAGGCTAGCGGGGGCCTGGGAGACCCAGTACTTC
TRBJ2-7	-	TRBV29-1	-	CFSTGRSSYEQYF	TGCTTCTCTACAGGACGGAGCTCCTACGAGCAGTACTTC
TRBJ1-4	-	TRBV29-1	TRBD1	CSAAFGAGGRGEKLFF	TGCAGCGCCGCCTTTGGGGCAGGGGGTCGAGGTGAAAAACTGTTTTTT
TRBJ2-6	-	TRBV27	TRBD1	CASSLGSFEGAGVGANVLTF	TGTGCCAGCAGTTTAGGGTCCTTTGAGGGGGCTGGGGTTGGGGCCAACGTCCTGACTTTC
TRBJ2-1	-	TRBV7-2	TRBD2	CASSAQYGGGNEQFF	TGTGCCAGCAGCGCTCAGTACGGCGGGGGAAATGAGCAGTTCTTC
TRBJ1-1	-	TRBV24-1	-	CATSDGINTEAFF	TGTGCCACCTCCGATGGCATTAACACTGAAGCTTTCTTT
TRBJ1-2	-	TRBV4-3	TRBD1	CASSPPGQGPYGYTF	TGCGCCAGCAGCCCACCGGGACAGGGACCCTATGGCTACACCTTC
TRBJ1-2	-	TRBV9	-	CASSPSAASNYGYTF	TGTGCCAGCAGCCCCTCGGCGGCTTCTAACTATGGCTACACCTTC
TRBJ2-7	-	TRBV6-6	-	CASSRQGSGDEQYF	TGTGCCAGCTCTAGGCAGGGGAGCGGGGACGAGCAGTACTTC
TRBJ2-5	once	TRBV2	-	CASRAATSGTPRNF	TGTGCCAGCAGGGCCGCAACTTCCGGGACTCCCCGGAACTTC
TRBJ2-1	-	TRBV5-4	-	CASSLLVIPHEQFF	TGTGCCAGCAGCTTGCTAGTGATCCCCCATGAGCAGTTCTTC
TRBJ1-4	-	TRBV5-6	-	CASSLGTTNEKLFF	TGTGCCAGCAGCTTGGGTACAACTAATGAAAAACTGTTTTTT
TRBJ1-1	-	TRBV19	TRBD1	CASSMGQKVAEAFF	TGTGCCAGTAGTATGGGACAGAAAGTCGCTGAAGCTTTCTTT
TRBJ1-6	few	TRBV11-2	TRBD1	CASSWGGQGLNSPLHF	TGTGCCAGCAGCTGGGGTGGACAGGGCCTTAATTCACCCCTCCACTTT
TRBJ1-3	-	TRBV6-5	-	CASSTWTEGNTIYF	TGTGCCAGCAGTACCTGGACAGAAGGAAACACCATATATTTT